Reported below is one TCR beta chain. Its target is not known. Adults with ileal or ileocolonic Crohn's disease and an indication for resection were eligible. Looked up from germline, CDR1 is KGHSH and CDR2 is LQKENI. The CDR3 runs 12 residues. Trimming cost V 5 bases and J 7 bases, with 11 bases left between them. The data derive from a study of T cell repertoires in ileal Crohn's disease. General study points: Every patient over 26.8% clonality showed endoscopic recurrence. Active smokers at surgery had more clonal expansions than non-smokers.

Per sample, about 500 nanograms of biopsy DNA were TCRB immunosequenced. TCRdb keeps only in-frame clones here, not all; method: immunoSEQ multiplex PCR. The sample has 9,600 or so clones; 76% are singletons. The sequenced material came from ileal tissue. The sequence was collected from an adult with Crohn's disease. The rearrangement uses TRBV18 and TRBJ1-1; D remains ambiguous. CDR3: CASSVSGLEAFF. CDR3 coding DNA: TGTGCCAGCTCAGTCTCCGGTCTTGAAGCTTTCTTT.